The rows below give T cell receptor beta chains drawn from one sample of a study of a mutant IDH1 vaccine in newly diagnosed glioma. Their antigen targets remain unknown. Sequenced by immunoSEQ multiplex PCR; TCRdb stores in-frame clones only, minus some. The data hold roughly 74,000 clones, with more than 80% observed a single time. The specimen comprised PBMCs, sampled from a glioma patient whose treatment included an IDH1 peptide vaccine. These receptors were taken from a woman between 45 and 60 years old with glioma. Each CDR3 is given with its conserved first and last residue. D genes are given only for firm matches. Size tells how often a clone was seen (once, few, many) or the class of an expanded clone, and some rows leave it out.

v_call: TRBV15
j_call: TRBJ2-7
d_call: NA
clone_size: NA
cdr3_aa: CATSRTRVPAEQYF
cdr3_nt: TGTGCCACCAGCAGGACCAGGGTTCCGGCCGAGCAGTACTTC

v_call: TRBV2
j_call: TRBJ1-4
d_call: TRBD1
clone_size: NA
cdr3_aa: CASRSGGTNEKLFF
cdr3_nt: TGTGCCAGCAGATCAGGGGGAACTAATGAAAAACTGTTTTTT

v_call: TRBV9
j_call: TRBJ2-3
d_call: TRBD2
clone_size: once
cdr3_aa: CASSGGTSGRTDTQYF
cdr3_nt: TGTGCCAGCAGCGGCGGGACTAGCGGGAGGACAGATACGCAGTATTTT

v_call: TRBV6-1
j_call: TRBJ1-2
d_call: TRBD1
clone_size: once
cdr3_aa: CASSAQGGDGYTF
cdr3_nt: TGTGCCAGCAGTGCACAGGGGGGTGATGGCTACACCTTC

v_call: TRBV27
j_call: TRBJ1-4
d_call: NA
clone_size: NA
cdr3_aa: CASSSRETATNEKLFF
cdr3_nt: TGTGCCAGCAGTTCGCGGGAGACTGCAACTAATGAAAAACTGTTTTTT

v_call: TRBV28
j_call: TRBJ1-2
d_call: NA
clone_size: once
cdr3_aa: CASSLAPSWKGYTF
cdr3_nt: TGTGCCAGCAGTTTGGCGCCGTCCTGGAAGGGCTACACCTTC

v_call: TRBV11-2
j_call: TRBJ1-6
d_call: NA
clone_size: few
cdr3_aa: CASSPRQDYNSPLHF
cdr3_nt: TGTGCCAGCAGCCCTAGACAGGACTATAATTCACCCCTCCACTTT

v_call: TRBV5-1
j_call: TRBJ2-2
d_call: TRBD1
clone_size: NA
cdr3_aa: CASSAGTDTNTGELFF
cdr3_nt: TGCGCCAGCAGCGCAGGGACAGACACGAACACCGGGGAGCTGTTTTTT

v_call: TRBV6-6
j_call: TRBJ1-3
d_call: NA
clone_size: NA
cdr3_aa: CASTLTRNTIYF
cdr3_nt: TGTGCCAGCACCCTAACAAGAAACACCATATATTTT

v_call: TRBV28
j_call: TRBJ1-6
d_call: NA
clone_size: NA
cdr3_aa: CASSFGVSYNSPLHF
cdr3_nt: TGTGCCAGCAGTTTTGGCGTCTCCTATAACTCACCCCTCCACTTT

v_call: TRBV25-1
j_call: TRBJ1-1
d_call: NA
clone_size: NA
cdr3_aa: CASRPGPGEAFF
cdr3_nt: TGTGCCAGCAGGCCGGGGCCGGGGGAAGCTTTCTTT

v_call: TRBV28
j_call: TRBJ2-7
d_call: TRBD1
clone_size: NA
cdr3_aa: CASSSSGQGNNEQYF
cdr3_nt: TGTGCCAGCAGTTCCTCGGGACAGGGGAACAACGAGCAGTACTTC

v_call: TRBV28
j_call: TRBJ2-7
d_call: NA
clone_size: NA
cdr3_aa: CASSLQGSSSYEQYF
cdr3_nt: TGTGCCAGCAGTTTACAGGGGAGCAGCTCCTACGAGCAGTACTTC

v_call: TRBV30
j_call: TRBJ2-7
d_call: TRBD1
clone_size: NA
cdr3_aa: CAWRATGGRYEQYF
cdr3_nt: TGTGCCTGGAGGGCGACAGGGGGCCGTTACGAGCAGTACTTC

v_call: TRBV7-9
j_call: TRBJ2-7
d_call: TRBD2
clone_size: NA
cdr3_aa: CASGQGREGYEQYF
cdr3_nt: TGTGCCAGCGGTCAAGGGCGGGAGGGCTACGAGCAGTACTTC

v_call: TRBV18
j_call: TRBJ2-4
d_call: NA
clone_size: NA
cdr3_aa: CASSPSGAQNIQYF
cdr3_nt: TGTGCCAGCTCACCCTCCGGTGCTCAAAACATTCAGTACTTC

v_call: TRBV5-4
j_call: TRBJ2-1
d_call: TRBD2
clone_size: NA
cdr3_aa: CASSLKLAGWDEQFF
cdr3_nt: TGTGCCAGCAGCTTGAAGCTAGCGGGGTGGGATGAGCAGTTCTTC

v_call: TRBV5-6
j_call: TRBJ1-2
d_call: NA
clone_size: NA
cdr3_aa: CASSLDRDYGYTF
cdr3_nt: TGTGCCAGCAGCTTGGATAGAGATTATGGCTACACCTTC

v_call: TRBV5-4
j_call: TRBJ2-3
d_call: TRBD2
clone_size: NA
cdr3_aa: CASSTSGLAGPDTQYF
cdr3_nt: TGTGCCAGCAGCACTTCTGGACTAGCGGGCCCAGATACGCAGTATTTT

v_call: TRBV28
j_call: TRBJ1-5
d_call: TRBD1
clone_size: NA
cdr3_aa: CASIPLGTGSQPQHF
cdr3_nt: TGTGCCAGCATTCCTCTTGGGACAGGGTCTCAGCCCCAGCATTTT

v_call: TRBV5-5
j_call: TRBJ2-5
d_call: NA
clone_size: NA
cdr3_aa: CASSLLGGKETQYF
cdr3_nt: TGTGCCAGCAGCTTGCTAGGAGGGAAAGAGACCCAGTACTTC

v_call: TRBV6-6
j_call: TRBJ1-6
d_call: NA
clone_size: NA
cdr3_aa: CASSRTGPNSPLHF
cdr3_nt: TGTGCCAGCAGCCGAACAGGGCCAAATTCACCCCTCCACTTT

v_call: TRBV9
j_call: TRBJ2-6
d_call: NA
clone_size: NA
cdr3_aa: CASSVASEASGANVLTF
cdr3_nt: TGTGCCAGCAGCGTAGCTTCAGAGGCCTCTGGGGCCAACGTCCTGACTTTC

v_call: TRBV9
j_call: TRBJ1-1
d_call: TRBD1
clone_size: few
cdr3_aa: CASSVAGGRMNTEAFF
cdr3_nt: TGTGCCAGCAGCGTAGCAGGGGGCAGGATGAACACTGAAGCTTTCTTT

v_call: TRBV19
j_call: TRBJ1-5
d_call: TRBD1
clone_size: few
cdr3_aa: CASSTQGAHQPQHF
cdr3_nt: TGTGCCAGTAGTACACAGGGGGCCCATCAGCCCCAGCATTTT

v_call: TRBV11-2
j_call: TRBJ2-2
d_call: TRBD2
clone_size: NA
cdr3_aa: CASSHPGLAGGRAGELFF
cdr3_nt: TGTGCCAGCAGCCATCCCGGACTAGCGGGAGGCCGGGCCGGGGAGCTGTTTTTT

v_call: TRBV28
j_call: TRBJ1-1
d_call: NA
clone_size: NA
cdr3_aa: CASSQNTEAFF
cdr3_nt: TGTGCCAGCAGTCAGAACACTGAAGCTTTCTTT

v_call: TRBV2
j_call: TRBJ2-4
d_call: TRBD2
clone_size: NA
cdr3_aa: CASKGLARIKNIQYF
cdr3_nt: TGTGCCAGCAAGGGACTAGCTCGAATCAAAAACATTCAGTACTTC

v_call: TRBV9
j_call: TRBJ1-1
d_call: TRBD1
clone_size: NA
cdr3_aa: CASSVALQGGAFF
cdr3_nt: TGTGCCAGCAGCGTAGCCCTACAGGGGGGAGCTTTCTTT

v_call: TRBV7-9
j_call: TRBJ1-6
d_call: NA
clone_size: NA
cdr3_aa: CASSLVRGGSPLHF
cdr3_nt: TGTGCCAGCAGCTTAGTCAGGGGTGGTTCACCCCTCCACTTT

v_call: TRBV7-9
j_call: TRBJ1-1
d_call: NA
clone_size: NA
cdr3_aa: CASSLRSGLGGTEAFF
cdr3_nt: TGTGCCAGCAGCTTAAGGAGTGGGCTTGGTGGCACTGAAGCTTTCTTT

v_call: TRBV30
j_call: TRBJ1-4
d_call: NA
clone_size: NA
cdr3_aa: CAWSVRTVLFF
cdr3_nt: TGTGCCTGGAGTGTACGTACCGTACTGTTTTTT

v_call: TRBV5-5
j_call: TRBJ1-2
d_call: NA
clone_size: NA
cdr3_aa: CASSLWVGRSTSGYTF
cdr3_nt: TGTGCCAGCAGCTTGTGGGTGGGCAGGTCCACGAGTGGCTACACCTTC

v_call: TRBV30
j_call: TRBJ2-7
d_call: TRBD1
clone_size: NA
cdr3_aa: CAWSVQGNEQYF
cdr3_nt: TGTGCCTGGAGTGTACAGGGGAACGAGCAGTACTTC

v_call: TRBV5-1
j_call: TRBJ1-5
d_call: NA
clone_size: NA
cdr3_aa: CASSSNQPQHF
cdr3_nt: TGCGCCAGCAGCTCCAATCAGCCCCAGCATTTT

v_call: TRBV29-1
j_call: TRBJ2-4
d_call: NA
clone_size: NA
cdr3_aa: CSVEEGRDIQYF
cdr3_nt: TGCAGCGTTGAAGAGGGCAGGGACATTCAGTACTTC

v_call: TRBV2
j_call: TRBJ2-3
d_call: NA
clone_size: NA
cdr3_aa: CASSRIERTDTQYF
cdr3_nt: TGTGCCAGCTCCCGGATAGAACGGACAGATACGCAGTATTTT

v_call: TRBV25-1
j_call: TRBJ2-5
d_call: NA
clone_size: NA
cdr3_aa: CASSSSTYAEQETQYF
cdr3_nt: TGTGCCAGCAGTTCCTCCACTTATGCGGAGCAAGAGACCCAGTACTTC

v_call: TRBV10-2
j_call: TRBJ2-1
d_call: TRBD2
clone_size: NA
cdr3_aa: CASTHGLAGHNEQFF
cdr3_nt: TGCGCCAGCACCCATGGACTAGCGGGGCACAATGAGCAGTTCTTC

v_call: TRBV9
j_call: TRBJ2-4
d_call: TRBD2
clone_size: NA
cdr3_aa: CASSAGTSGSGKNIQYF
cdr3_nt: TGTGCCAGCAGCGCTGGGACTAGCGGGAGTGGCAAAAACATTCAGTACTTC

v_call: TRBV7-2
j_call: TRBJ2-1
d_call: TRBD2
clone_size: NA
cdr3_aa: CASSSTSGYNEQFF
cdr3_nt: TGTGCCAGCAGCTCGACTAGCGGATACAATGAGCAGTTCTTC

v_call: TRBV7-8
j_call: TRBJ2-7
d_call: TRBD2
clone_size: few
cdr3_aa: CASSSFRVAGAYEQYF
cdr3_nt: TGTGCCAGCAGCTCCTTCAGGGTAGCGGGAGCCTACGAGCAGTACTTC

v_call: TRBV6-6
j_call: TRBJ1-1
d_call: NA
clone_size: once
cdr3_aa: CASSGGGGRNTEAFF
cdr3_nt: TGTGCCAGCAGTGGCGGGGGGGGCAGGAACACTGAAGCTTTCTTT

v_call: TRBV6-5
j_call: TRBJ1-1
d_call: NA
clone_size: NA
cdr3_aa: CASSTLTGNTEAFF
cdr3_nt: TGTGCCAGCAGTACCCTGACAGGGAACACTGAAGCTTTCTTT

v_call: TRBV2
j_call: TRBJ2-1
d_call: TRBD2
clone_size: NA
cdr3_aa: CAGTGTSSYNEQFF
cdr3_nt: TGTGCCGGAACCGGGACTAGTTCTTACAATGAGCAGTTCTTC

v_call: TRBV6-6
j_call: TRBJ1-6
d_call: TRBD1
clone_size: few
cdr3_aa: CASSYSRGQVNSPLHF
cdr3_nt: TGTGCCAGCAGTTACTCAAGAGGACAGGTCAATTCACCCCTCCACTTT

v_call: TRBV7-8
j_call: TRBJ2-3
d_call: NA
clone_size: NA
cdr3_aa: CASSQDEIKADTQYF
cdr3_nt: TGTGCCAGCAGCCAGGACGAGATCAAAGCTGATACGCAGTATTTT

v_call: TRBV25-1
j_call: TRBJ2-1
d_call: TRBD2
clone_size: NA
cdr3_aa: CASSGSWGLAGGPNEQFF
cdr3_nt: TGTGCCAGCAGTGGCTCATGGGGGCTAGCGGGAGGGCCGAATGAGCAGTTCTTC

v_call: TRBV29-1
j_call: TRBJ2-1
d_call: TRBD2
clone_size: NA
cdr3_aa: CSVAGLAGGTYNEQFF
cdr3_nt: TGCAGCGTTGCAGGACTAGCGGGAGGAACCTACAATGAGCAGTTCTTC

v_call: TRBV4-1
j_call: TRBJ1-2
d_call: NA
clone_size: NA
cdr3_aa: CASSQARGQNYGYTF
cdr3_nt: TGCGCCAGCAGCCAAGCACGGGGCCAGAACTATGGCTACACCTTC

v_call: TRBV19
j_call: TRBJ2-7
d_call: NA
clone_size: once
cdr3_aa: CASSMGGGLYEQYF
cdr3_nt: TGTGCCAGTAGTATGGGGGGAGGTCTCTACGAGCAGTACTTC

v_call: TRBV5-4
j_call: TRBJ2-7
d_call: TRBD2
clone_size: NA
cdr3_aa: CASSAGTSGRSEQYF
cdr3_nt: TGTGCCAGCAGCGCCGGGACTAGCGGGAGGAGCGAGCAGTACTTC

v_call: TRBV27
j_call: TRBJ1-1
d_call: NA
clone_size: NA
cdr3_aa: CASSPDMAGNTEAFF
cdr3_nt: TGTGCCAGCAGTCCCGACATGGCTGGGAACACTGAAGCTTTCTTT

v_call: TRBV9
j_call: TRBJ2-5
d_call: NA
clone_size: NA
cdr3_aa: CASSVGVAPWRETQYF
cdr3_nt: TGTGCCAGCAGCGTAGGAGTAGCCCCCTGGAGAGAGACCCAGTACTTC